This T cell receptor (beta chain) stems from a study of shared clonotypes between healthy human individuals. The wider study: CD4 naive and memory got three plates each, CD8 naive two, CD8 memory one. Findings and limits, study-wide: Despite large depth, sorted-subset datasets appeared incompletely sequenced.

Positively selected for CCR7, the CD45RO-negative cells used as naive CD8 cells excluded terminally differentiated effector memory CD45RA+ cells. To note about this clone: Its specificity is not known.

At the deep level, the assay was run. The table came from immunoSEQ multiplex PCR; TCRdb's copy has only in-frame clones and leaves some out. Of some 2,000,000 clones listed, less than 95% are singletons. V lost 4 bases and J 7 bases, leaving 7 bases between the germline ends. CDR1 and CDR2 (germline): SEHNR, FQNEAQ (reference sequence). The CDR3 has 12 amino acids. The V call is TRBV7-9, the J call TRBJ2-2; TRBD2 is a possible D gene (6 bases). Input material: naive CD8+ T cells sorted from blood. The source is a man aged 18 to 30 in good health. The CDR3 loop is CASSYSGGELFF. The CDR3 DNA reads as TGTGCCAGCAGCTATAGCGGCGGGGAGCTGTTTTTT.